These 13 T cell receptor beta chains were all obtained from the same sample, sequenced in a study of CD8 T cells in Susac syndrome. Random-hexamer reverse transcription was applied to about 0.5 to 1 ug RNA. TCRdb reprocessed the immunoSEQ multiplex PCR reads via MiXCR and lists one record per CDR3 protein. The repertoire holds 55,000 to 80,000 distinct CDR3 sequences, with around 93% as singletons. Sequenced input: CD4+ T cells from PBMCs. The receptor source for this set is a human donor with Susac syndrome.

The chain joins TRBV27 to TRBJ1-2, with D possibly being TRBD1 (5 bases). The CDR3 has 13 amino acids. V was shortened by 5 bases and J by 5 bases, with 12 bases between the two germline ends. Germline CDR1 is MNHEY and CDR2 is SMNVEV (reference sequence). CDR3 loop: CASSLQGQYGYTF. The CDR3 DNA follows: TGTGCCAGCAGTCTCCAGGGCCAATATGGCTACACCTTC.

This rearrangement joins TRBV20-1 to TRBJ2-3, with TRBD1 matching over 11 bases. The CDR3 spans 15 residues. CDR1 is DFQATT and CDR2 is SNEGSKA in the germline V gene (reference sequence). After removal of 0 bases from V and 5 bases from J, the junction contained 4 bases not matched to a gene. CDR3 coding DNA: TGCAGTGCTAGAGATCGGGACAGGGGGGTAGATACGCAGTATTTT. This translates into CSARDRDRGVDTQYF.

The rearrangement uses TRBV5-6 and TRBJ1-2; 9 bases line up with TRBD1. This CDR3 region has 16 residues. Germline CDR1 SGHDT, CDR2 YYEEEE. V lost 2 bases and J lost 8; bases outside the gene matches: 13. The CDR3 DNA reads as TGTGCCAGCAGCTTATCGGGACAGGGATCAGTACGGGGCTACACCTTC. It translates to CASSLSGQGSVRGYTF.

The chain links TRBV6-1 to TRBJ2-7, with 14 bases aligning to TRBD2. Germline lookup yields CDR1 MNHNS and CDR2 SASEGT. The CDR3 is 17 amino acids. Trimming at V came to 6 bases and at J to 0 bases, leaving 7 bases not matched to a gene. The CDR3 sequence: CASRGTSGGLHSYEQYF. The CDR3 DNA is TGTGCCAGCAGAGGGACTAGCGGGGGCCTTCACTCCTACGAGCAGTACTTC.

This clonotype was seen a few times. The rearrangement links TRBV3-1 to TRBJ1-6; D is ambiguous. The germline V gene encodes CDR1 LGHDT and CDR2 YNNKEL (reference sequence). V gave up 1 base and J gave up 6 bases, with 10 bases separating them. CDR3 length: 15 amino acids. The CDR3 spells CASSQVIRGNSPLHF. In DNA, the CDR3 is TGTGCCAGCAGCCAAGTGATACGGGGTAATTCACCCCTCCACTTT.

V and J are TRBV5-4 and TRBJ2-6; D call uncertain. V lost 3 bases to trimming and J lost 2 bases, with 6 bases between them. Germline loops: CDR1 SGHNT, CDR2 YYREEE (reference sequence). This CDR3 has 14 residues. The CDR3 DNA follows: TGTGCCAGCAGCTCCCGGCCTGGGGCCAACGTCCTGACTTTC. It is translated as CASSSRPGANVLTF.

V and J are TRBV20-1 and TRBJ1-1; no reliable D call. Germline V gene lookup returns CDR1 DFQATT and CDR2 SNEGSKA (reference sequence). Trimming took off 0 bases at V and 3 bases at J, with 8 bases between the two ends. There are 13 residues in the CDR3. This CDR3 reads CSAREASDTEAFF. The DNA for the CDR3 is TGCAGTGCTAGAGAGGCATCAGACACTGAAGCTTTCTTT.

The V and J genes are TRBV18 and TRBJ2-2; TRBD1 aligns across 7 bases. The CDR3 totals 15 residues. Germline lookup yields CDR1 KGHSH and CDR2 LQKENI. J gave up 1 base and V 6 bases, and 5 bases lay outside the gene matches. CDR3 nucleotide sequence: TGTGCCAGCTCGCCCCGGACAGGGAACACCGGGGAGCTGTTTTTT. Its protein product is CASSPRTGNTGELFF.

The V gene is TRBV20-1, the J gene TRBJ2-2; possibly TRBD1 for D (7 bases). The V end was cut by 4 bases, the J end by 6 bases, with 15 bases between. The CDR3 length is 14 residues. CDR1 is DFQATT, CDR2 SNEGSKA, per germline (reference sequence). The CDR3 region has the DNA TGCAGTGCTATGACAGGGACTGCCCCCGGGGAGCTGTTTTTT. This gives the protein CSAMTGTAPGELFF.

CDR3 in amino acids: CASSLGQGQSYEQYF. The CDR3 DNA is TGCGCCAGCAGCCTAGGACAGGGCCAGTCCTACGAGCAGTACTTC. The chain recombines TRBV4-1 with TRBJ2-7; TRBD1 matches 8 bases. The CDR3 consists of 15 residues. The germline V gene encodes CDR1 MGHRA and CDR2 YSYEKL. J was trimmed by 1 base and V by 4 bases; bases with no gene match: 6.

About this clonotype itself: This likely comes from a read error, as the CDR3 has no conserved phenylalanine or tryptophan at its end. This sequence joins TRBV30 and TRBJ1-5; D unclear. Between the trimmed V and J ends, which lost 2 bases and 4 bases, there was a span of 9 bases. The CDR3 sequence is 13 residues long. Germline CDR1 is GTSNPN and CDR2 is SVGIG (reference sequence). The DNA of the CDR3 is TGTGCCTGGAGTTTGGACGGTAATCAGCCCCAGCATCTT. This encodes CAWSLDGNQPQHL.

The J gene is TRBJ2-1, the V gene TRBV19, with D uncertain. The CDR3 has 13 residues. V dropped 3 bases and J dropped 7 bases, with 10 bases sitting between them. Germline CDR1 is LNHDA and CDR2 is SQIVND (reference sequence). Here the CDR3 DNA reads TGTGCCAGTAGTATTCAGGCCCAAAATGAGCAGTTCTTC. Translated, it gives CASSIQAQNEQFF.

The chain's CDR3 is CASSGTFLPRNYGYTF. CDR3 nucleotide sequence: TGTGCCAGCAGCGGGACATTCCTCCCGAGAAACTATGGCTACACCTTC. The chain uses TRBV7-2 and TRBJ1-2; weak D call: TRBD1 (6 bases). Trimming pared 5 bases from V and 2 bases from J, leaving 18 bases between. Germline V gene data show CDR1 as SGHTA and CDR2 as FQGNSA. The CDR3 is 16 amino acids.